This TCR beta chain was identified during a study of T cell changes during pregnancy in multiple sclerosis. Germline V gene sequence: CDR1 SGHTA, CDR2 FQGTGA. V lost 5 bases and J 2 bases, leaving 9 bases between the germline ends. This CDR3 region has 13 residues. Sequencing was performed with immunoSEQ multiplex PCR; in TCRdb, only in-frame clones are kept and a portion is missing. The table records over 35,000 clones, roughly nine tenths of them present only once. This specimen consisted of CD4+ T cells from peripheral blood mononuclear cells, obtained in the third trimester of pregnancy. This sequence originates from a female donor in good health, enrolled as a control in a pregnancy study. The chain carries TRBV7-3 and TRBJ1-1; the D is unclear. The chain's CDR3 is CASSETINTEAFF. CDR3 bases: TGTGCCAGCAGCGAGACTATAAACACTGAAGCTTTCTTT.